The clone carrying this TCR beta chain has a handful of counts. As for time point: newly diagnosed GD, antithyroid drugs for less than 3 months. The TCR library was made from RNA that had been extracted from PBMCs in TRIzol. With iRepertoire HTBI primers and Arm-PCR of CDR3 regions, TCR beta libraries were built. TCRdb independently ran MiXCR on the multiplex PCR reads; one entry per CDR3 protein. This repertoire shows 500,000 to 700,000 distinct CDR3 sequences, under 20% found once; its top ten account for more than 15%. These data originate in a study of regulatory T cells in long-lasting Graves disease. The data were also submitted as part of a second study, on T cells in Graves' hyperthyroidism and ophthalmopathy.

The sequencing here drew on peripheral blood mononuclear cells (PBMCs), taken at new diagnosis, from a patient treated with antithyroid drugs. The receptor was derived from a woman in her 30s with Graves disease.

This chain's CDR3 is CASRKTAGQSGEQYF. The CDR3, as DNA: TGTGCCAGCAGGAAAACCGCGGGGCAGTCAGGTGAGCAGTACTTC. V is TRBV6-1 and J is TRBJ2-7, with TRBD2 as a possible D gene (6 bases). Trimming took off 6 bases at V and 7 bases at J, with 22 bases between the two ends. This CDR3 is built from 15 residues. CDR1 and CDR2 from the germline V gene are MNHNS and SASEGT.